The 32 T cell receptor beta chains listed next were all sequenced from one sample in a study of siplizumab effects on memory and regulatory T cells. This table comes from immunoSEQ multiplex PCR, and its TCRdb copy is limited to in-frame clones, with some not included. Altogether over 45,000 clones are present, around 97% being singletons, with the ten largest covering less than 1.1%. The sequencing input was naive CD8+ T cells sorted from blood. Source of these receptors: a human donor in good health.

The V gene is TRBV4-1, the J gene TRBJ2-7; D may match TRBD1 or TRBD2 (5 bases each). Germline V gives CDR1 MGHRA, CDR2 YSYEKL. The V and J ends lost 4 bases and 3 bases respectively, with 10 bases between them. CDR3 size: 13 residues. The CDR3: CASSPLGDYEQYF. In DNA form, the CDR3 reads TGCGCCAGCAGCCCCCTGGGGGACTACGAGCAGTACTTC.

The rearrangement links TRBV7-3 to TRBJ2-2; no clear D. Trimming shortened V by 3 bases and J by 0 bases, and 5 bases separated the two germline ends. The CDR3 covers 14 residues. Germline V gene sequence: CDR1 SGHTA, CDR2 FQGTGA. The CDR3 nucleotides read TGTGCCAGCAGCTTGGCGGCGAACACCGGGGAGCTGTTTTTT. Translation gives CASSLAANTGELFF.

CDR3 coding DNA: TGTGCCAGCAGCTCTTCCCCGCATGAGGGGAGTCAAGAGACCCAGTACTTC. This sequence encodes CASSSSPHEGSQETQYF. V gene TRBV7-3 combines with J gene TRBJ2-5; D may correspond to TRBD1 or TRBD2 (5 bases each). Trimming took off 4 bases at V and 2 bases at J, with 20 bases between the two ends. In germline, CDR1 is SGHTA, CDR2 FQGTGA. This CDR3 comprises 17 residues.

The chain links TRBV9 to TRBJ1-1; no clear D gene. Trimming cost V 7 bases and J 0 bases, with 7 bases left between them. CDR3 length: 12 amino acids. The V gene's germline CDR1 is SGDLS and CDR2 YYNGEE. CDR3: CASGSMNTEAFF. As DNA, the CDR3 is TGTGCCAGCGGGTCCATGAACACTGAAGCTTTCTTT.

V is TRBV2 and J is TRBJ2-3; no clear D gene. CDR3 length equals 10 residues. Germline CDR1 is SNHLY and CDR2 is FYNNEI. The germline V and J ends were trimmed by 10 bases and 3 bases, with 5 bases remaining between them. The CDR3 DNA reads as TGTGCCATCCAAACAGATACGCAGTATTTT. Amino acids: CAIQTDTQYF.

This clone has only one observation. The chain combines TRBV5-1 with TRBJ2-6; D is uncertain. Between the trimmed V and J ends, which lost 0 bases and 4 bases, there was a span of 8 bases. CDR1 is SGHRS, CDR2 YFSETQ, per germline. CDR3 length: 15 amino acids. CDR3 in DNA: TGCGCCAGCAGCTTGGAAGGGTCAGGGGCCAACGTCCTGACTTTC. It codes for CASSLEGSGANVLTF.

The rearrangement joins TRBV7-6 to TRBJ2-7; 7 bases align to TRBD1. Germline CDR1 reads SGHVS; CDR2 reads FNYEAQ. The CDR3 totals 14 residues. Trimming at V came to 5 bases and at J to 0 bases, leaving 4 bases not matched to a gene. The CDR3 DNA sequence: TGTGCCAGCAGCCAGGACAGGAGCTCCTACGAGCAGTACTTC. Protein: CASSQDRSSYEQYF.

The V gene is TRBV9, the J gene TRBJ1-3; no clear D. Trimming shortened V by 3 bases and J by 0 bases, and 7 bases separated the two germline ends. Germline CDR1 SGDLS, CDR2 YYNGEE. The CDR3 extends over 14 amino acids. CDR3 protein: CASSGGNSGNTIYF. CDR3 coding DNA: TGTGCCAGCAGCGGGGGAAACTCTGGAAACACCATATATTTT.

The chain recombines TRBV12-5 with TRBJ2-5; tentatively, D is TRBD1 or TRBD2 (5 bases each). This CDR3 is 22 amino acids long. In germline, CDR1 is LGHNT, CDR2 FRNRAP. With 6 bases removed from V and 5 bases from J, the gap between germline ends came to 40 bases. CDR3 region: CASGIGTLAAEISWEEVETQYF. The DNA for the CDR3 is TGTGCTAGTGGCATCGGGACCCTTGCCGCGGAGATTAGCTGGGAAGAGGTGGAGACCCAGTACTTC.

CDR3 nucleotides: TGTGCCAGCAGGAGCGGGACAAGTCAAGAGACCCAGTACTTC. It translates to CASRSGTSQETQYF. The chain couples TRBV28 to TRBJ2-5; possible D gene TRBD2, 7 bases. The CDR3 consists of 14 residues. Germline-derived CDR1 and CDR2 are MDHEN and SYDVKM. V was cut by 6 bases and J by 2 bases, with 13 bases left in between.

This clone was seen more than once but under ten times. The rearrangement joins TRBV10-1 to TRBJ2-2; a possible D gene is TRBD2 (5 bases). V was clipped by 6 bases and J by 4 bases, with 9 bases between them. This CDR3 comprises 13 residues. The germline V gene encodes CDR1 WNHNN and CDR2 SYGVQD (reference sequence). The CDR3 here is CASSGEVTGELFF. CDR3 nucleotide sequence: TGCGCCAGCAGCGGGGAAGTCACCGGGGAGCTGTTTTTT.

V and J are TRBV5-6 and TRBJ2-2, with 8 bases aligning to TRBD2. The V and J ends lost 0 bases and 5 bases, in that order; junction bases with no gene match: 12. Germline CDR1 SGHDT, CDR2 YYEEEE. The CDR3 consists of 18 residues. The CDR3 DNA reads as TGTGCCAGCAGCTTGGGGCGGGTCGAGCGGGAGAGAACCGGGGAGCTGTTTTTT. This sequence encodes CASSLGRVERERTGELFF.

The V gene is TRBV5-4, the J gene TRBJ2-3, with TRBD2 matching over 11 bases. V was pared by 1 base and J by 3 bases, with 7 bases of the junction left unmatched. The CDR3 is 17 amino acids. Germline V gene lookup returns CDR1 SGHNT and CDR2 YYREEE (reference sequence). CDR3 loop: CASSLFSGRAGTDTQYF. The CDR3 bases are TGTGCCAGCAGCTTGTTTAGCGGGAGGGCCGGTACAGATACGCAGTATTTT.

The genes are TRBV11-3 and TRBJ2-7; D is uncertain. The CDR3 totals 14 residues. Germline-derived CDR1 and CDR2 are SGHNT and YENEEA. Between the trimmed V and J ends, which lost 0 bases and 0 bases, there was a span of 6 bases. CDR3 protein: CASSLEVASYEQYF. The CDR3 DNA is TGTGCCAGCAGCTTAGAGGTAGCCTCCTACGAGCAGTACTTC.

CDR3 sequence reads: CASSQRDGGIYEQYF. For the CDR3, the DNA is TGCGCCAGCAGCCAGAGGGACGGGGGGATCTACGAGCAGTACTTC. J is TRBJ2-7 and V is TRBV4-1, with 7 positions matching TRBD2. Losses at the gene ends were 3 bases for V and 3 bases for J; bases not matched to a gene: 8. Germline V CDR1 and CDR2: MGHRA, YSYEKL. The CDR3 is made up of 15 amino acids.

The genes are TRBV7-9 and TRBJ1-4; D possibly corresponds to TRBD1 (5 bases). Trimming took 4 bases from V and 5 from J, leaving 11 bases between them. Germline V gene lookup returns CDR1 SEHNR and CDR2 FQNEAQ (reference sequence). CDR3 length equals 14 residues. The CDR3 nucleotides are TGTGCCAGCAGCTCCCCCGACAGCAATGAAAAACTGTTTTTT. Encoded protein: CASSSPDSNEKLFF.

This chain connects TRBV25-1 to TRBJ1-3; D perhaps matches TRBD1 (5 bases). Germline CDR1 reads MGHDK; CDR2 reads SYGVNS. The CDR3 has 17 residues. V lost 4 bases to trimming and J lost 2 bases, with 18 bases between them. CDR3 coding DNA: TGTGCCAGCAGTGGCCCCACCAGGGTGTCGACTGGAAACACCATATATTTT. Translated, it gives CASSGPTRVSTGNTIYF.

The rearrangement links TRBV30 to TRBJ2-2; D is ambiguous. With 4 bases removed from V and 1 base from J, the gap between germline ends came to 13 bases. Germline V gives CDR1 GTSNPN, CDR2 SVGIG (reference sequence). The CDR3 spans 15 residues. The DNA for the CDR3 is TGTGCCTGGAAAGAGTCGCTACAGAACACCGGGGAGCTGTTTTTT. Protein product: CAWKESLQNTGELFF.

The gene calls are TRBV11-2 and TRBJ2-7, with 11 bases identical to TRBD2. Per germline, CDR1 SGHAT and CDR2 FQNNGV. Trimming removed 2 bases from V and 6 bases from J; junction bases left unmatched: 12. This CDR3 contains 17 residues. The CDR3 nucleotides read TGTGCCAGCAGCTTAAGCGGCCTAGCGGGAGGTCGGCTCGAGCAGTACTTC. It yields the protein CASSLSGLAGGRLEQYF.

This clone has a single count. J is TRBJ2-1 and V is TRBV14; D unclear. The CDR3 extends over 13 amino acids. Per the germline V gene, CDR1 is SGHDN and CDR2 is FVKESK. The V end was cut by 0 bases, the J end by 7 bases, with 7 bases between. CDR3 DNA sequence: TGTGCCAGCAGCCAAGATAATACGAATGAGCAGTTCTTC. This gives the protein CASSQDNTNEQFF.

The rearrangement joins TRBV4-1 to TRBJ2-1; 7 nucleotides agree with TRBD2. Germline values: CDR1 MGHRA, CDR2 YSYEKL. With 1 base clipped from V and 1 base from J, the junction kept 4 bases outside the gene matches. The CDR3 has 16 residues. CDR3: CASSQVAGASYNEQFF. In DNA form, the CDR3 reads TGCGCCAGCAGCCAAGTTGCGGGAGCGTCCTACAATGAGCAGTTCTTC.

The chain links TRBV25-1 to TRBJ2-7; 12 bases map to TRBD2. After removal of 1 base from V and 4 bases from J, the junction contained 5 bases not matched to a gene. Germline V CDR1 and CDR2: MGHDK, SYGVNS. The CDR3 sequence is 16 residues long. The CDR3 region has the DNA TGTGCCAGCAGTGAATGGGGACTAGCGGGTATGTACGAGCAGTACTTC. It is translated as CASSEWGLAGMYEQYF.

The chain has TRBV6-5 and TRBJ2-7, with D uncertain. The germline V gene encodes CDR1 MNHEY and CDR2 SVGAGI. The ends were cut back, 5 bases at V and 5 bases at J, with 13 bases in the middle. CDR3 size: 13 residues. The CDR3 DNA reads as TGTGCCAGCAGTCCTCCCCCCGGCCACGAGCAGTACTTC. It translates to CASSPPPGHEQYF.

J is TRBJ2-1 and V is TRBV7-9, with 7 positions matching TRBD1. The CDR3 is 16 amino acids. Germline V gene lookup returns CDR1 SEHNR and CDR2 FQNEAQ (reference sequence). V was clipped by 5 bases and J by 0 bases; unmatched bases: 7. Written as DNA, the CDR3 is TGTGCCAGCAGCCCGCGCTCAGGGGGCTCCTACAATGAGCAGTTCTTC. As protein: CASSPRSGGSYNEQFF.

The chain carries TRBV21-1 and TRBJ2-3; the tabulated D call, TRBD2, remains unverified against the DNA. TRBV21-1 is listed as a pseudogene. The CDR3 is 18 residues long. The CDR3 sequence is CASSGTSGRPGGADTQYF. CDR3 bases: TGTGCCAGCAGCGGGACTAGCGGGAGGCCAGGGGGGGCAGATACGCAGTATTTT.

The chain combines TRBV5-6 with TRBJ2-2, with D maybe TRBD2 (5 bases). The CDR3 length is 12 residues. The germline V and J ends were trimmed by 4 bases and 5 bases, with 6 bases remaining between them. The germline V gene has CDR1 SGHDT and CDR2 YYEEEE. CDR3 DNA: TGTGCCAGCAGCCCGGGGACCGGGGAGCTGTTTTTT. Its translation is CASSPGTGELFF.

For the CDR3, the DNA is TGCGCCAGCAGCCGGAATGGACAGGCCCCCGATGAAGCTTTCTTT. It translates to CASSRNGQAPDEAFF. The chain uses TRBV4-1 and TRBJ1-1; 7 bases are a match to TRBD1. Germline trimming cut 4 bases from V and 7 bases from J; bases unmatched to any gene: 12. The CDR3 spans 15 residues. Germline CDR1 reads MGHRA; CDR2 reads YSYEKL.

CDR3 residues: CSVVRELAPYEQYF. For the CDR3, the DNA is TGCAGCGTTGTAAGGGAATTAGCCCCCTACGAGCAGTACTTC. The chain employs TRBV29-1 and TRBJ2-7; D is undetermined. This CDR3 is 14 amino acids long. The V end was cut by 4 bases, the J end by 2 bases, with 15 bases between. CDR1 is SQVTM, CDR2 ANQGSEA, per germline.

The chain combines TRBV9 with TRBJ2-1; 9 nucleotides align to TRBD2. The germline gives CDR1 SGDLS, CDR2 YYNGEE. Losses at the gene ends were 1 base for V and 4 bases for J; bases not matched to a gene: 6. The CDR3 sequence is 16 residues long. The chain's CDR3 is CASSVMSGRSYNEQFF. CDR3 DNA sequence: TGTGCCAGCAGCGTAATGAGCGGGAGGTCATACAATGAGCAGTTCTTC.

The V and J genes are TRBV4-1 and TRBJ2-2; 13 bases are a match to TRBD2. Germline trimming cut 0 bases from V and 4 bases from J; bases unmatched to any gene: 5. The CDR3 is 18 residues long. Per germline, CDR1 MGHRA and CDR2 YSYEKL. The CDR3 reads CASSQDSGLAGPTGELFF. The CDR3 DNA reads TGCGCCAGCAGCCAAGATTCGGGACTAGCGGGACCCACCGGGGAGCTGTTTTTT.

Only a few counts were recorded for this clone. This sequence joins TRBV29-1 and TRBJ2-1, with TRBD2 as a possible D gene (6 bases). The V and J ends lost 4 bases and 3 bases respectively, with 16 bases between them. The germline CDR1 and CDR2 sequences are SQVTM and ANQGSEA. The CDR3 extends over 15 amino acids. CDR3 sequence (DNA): TGCAGCGTTGGCGGGGCGGGGCCAAACTACAATGAGCAGTTCTTC. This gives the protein CSVGGAGPNYNEQFF.

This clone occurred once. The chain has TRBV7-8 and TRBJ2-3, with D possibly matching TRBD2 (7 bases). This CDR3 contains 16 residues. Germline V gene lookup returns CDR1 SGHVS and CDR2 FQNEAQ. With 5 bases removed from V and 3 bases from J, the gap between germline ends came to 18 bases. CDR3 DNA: TGTGCCAGCAGCCTCGAAGGGGGAGGGCCGACAGATACGCAGTATTTT. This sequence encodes CASSLEGGGPTDTQYF.